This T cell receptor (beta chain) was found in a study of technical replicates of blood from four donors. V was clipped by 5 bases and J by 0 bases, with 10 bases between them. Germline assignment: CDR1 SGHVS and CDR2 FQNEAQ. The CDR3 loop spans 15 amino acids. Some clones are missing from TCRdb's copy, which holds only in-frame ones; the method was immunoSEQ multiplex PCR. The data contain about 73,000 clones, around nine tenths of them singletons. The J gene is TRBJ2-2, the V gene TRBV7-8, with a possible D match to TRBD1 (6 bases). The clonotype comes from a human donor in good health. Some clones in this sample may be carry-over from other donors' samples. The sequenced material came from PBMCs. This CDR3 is CASSQGTTNTGELFF. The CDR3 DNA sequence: TGTGCCAGCAGCCAAGGGACAACGAACACCGGGGAGCTGTTTTTT.